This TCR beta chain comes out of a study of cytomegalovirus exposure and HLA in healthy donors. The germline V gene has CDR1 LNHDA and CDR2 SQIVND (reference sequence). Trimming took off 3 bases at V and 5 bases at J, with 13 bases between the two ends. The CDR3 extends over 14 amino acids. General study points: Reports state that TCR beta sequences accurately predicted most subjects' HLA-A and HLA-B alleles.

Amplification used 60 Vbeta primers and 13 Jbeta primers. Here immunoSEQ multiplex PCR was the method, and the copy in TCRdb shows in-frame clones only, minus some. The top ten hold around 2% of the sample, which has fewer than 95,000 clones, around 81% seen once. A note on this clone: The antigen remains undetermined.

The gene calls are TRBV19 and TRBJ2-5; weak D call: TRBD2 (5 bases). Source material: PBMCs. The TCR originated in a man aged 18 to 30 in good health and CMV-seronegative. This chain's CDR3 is CASSIGLAPETQYF. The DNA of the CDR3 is TGTGCCAGTAGTATCGGGCTAGCCCCCGAGACCCAGTACTTC.